This T cell receptor (beta chain) was identified during a study of beta chain features in type 1 diabetes. A CD45RO/CCR7/CD25/CD127/CD95/CD27 panel sorted naive, central memory, regulatory and stem cell-like memory CD4+ cells. The CDR3 contains 13 residues. V was clipped by 5 bases and J by 1 base, with 8 bases between them. Germline values: CDR1 LNHNV, CDR2 YYDKDF (reference sequence). TCRB transcripts that were expressed got sequenced, as all of the isolated RNA had been reverse transcribed. Sequencing used immunoSEQ multiplex PCR; TCRdb keeps in-frame clones, though not all of them. The table includes about 400,000 clones, around 12% detected once. This clone was counted a few times.

The V call is TRBV15, the J call TRBJ2-5; the D is unclear. This clonotype was sampled from a man aged 18-30 years in good health. Material: naive CD4+ T cells from blood. In DNA form, the CDR3 reads TGTGCCACCAGCTTGTCTTTCCAAGAGACCCAGTACTTC. Translating gives CATSLSFQETQYF.